These 8 T cell receptor beta chains were sequenced from one sample in a study of neurological immune-mediated disorders. MiXCR was run by TCRdb on the 5' RACE reads, yielding one entry per CDR3 protein. The repertoire holds tens of thousands of distinct CDR3 sequences, with around 5.2% as singletons. Sequenced: PBMCs. The source of these receptors is a man aged 18 to 35 with multiple sclerosis.

This clonotype occurred a few times. The CDR3 bases are TGCAGTGCTTCCCAAAAAGGTATTCAGGGGTTGAATGAGCAGTTCTTC. This sequence encodes CSASQKGIQGLNEQFF. V and J are TRBV20-1 and TRBJ2-1; TRBD1 is a possible D gene (6 bases). Germline V lookup: CDR1 DFQATT, CDR2 SNEGSKA (reference sequence). The CDR3 extends over 16 amino acids. Between the trimmed V and J ends, which lost 5 bases and 7 bases, there was a span of 24 bases.

This clonotype was detected many times. This sequence joins TRBV5-1 and TRBJ1-5, with TRBD1 matching over 7 bases. V dropped 0 bases and J dropped 5; count of bases not matched to a gene: 14. Germline CDR1 and CDR2: SGHRS and YFSETQ. This CDR3 region has 18 residues. The CDR3 here is CASSLAEGTEIFHQPQHF. For the CDR3, the DNA is TGCGCCAGCAGCTTGGCGGAGGGGACAGAGATTTTTCATCAGCCCCAGCATTTT. Supplemented by reference TRBV5-1 and TRBJ1-5, the full variable domain reads KAGVTQTPRYLIKTRGQQVTLSCSPISGHRSVSWYQQTPGQGLQFLFEYFSETQRNKGNFPGRFSGRQFSNSRSEMNVSTLELGDSALYLCASSLAEGTEIFHQPQHFGDGTRLSIL.

This clonotype has just a few counts. A much more abundant neighbour one base away suggests this may be a read error. The rearrangement uses TRBV11-1 and TRBJ1-1, with D hard to call. Trimming stripped 2 bases from V and 1 base from J, with 2 bases between. The CDR3 has 12 amino acids. Looked up from germline, CDR1 is SGHAT and CDR2 is FQDESV (reference sequence). CDR3: CASSLTNTEAFF. CDR3 in DNA: TGTGCCAGCAGCTTAACGAACACTGAAGCTTTCTTT.

This clonotype was counted at least ten times. The genes are TRBV6-2 or TRBV6-3 and TRBJ1-1; unclear D gene. Germline lookup yields CDR1 MNHEY and CDR2 SVGEGT. The CDR3 is made up of 14 amino acids. The V end was cut by 4 bases, the J end by 0 bases, with 9 bases between. The CDR3 loop is CASSWTSMNTEAFF. The CDR3, as DNA: TGTGCCAGCAGTTGGACCTCTATGAACACTGAAGCTTTCTTT.

Comments on this clonotype: This may be a read error: a much more frequent sequence differs by one nucleotide. V gene TRBV27 combines with J gene TRBJ2-7, with D unclear. Germline-derived CDR1 and CDR2 are MNHEY and SMNVEV (reference sequence). The CDR3 totals 15 residues. This CDR3 is CDSSLLTLNHYEQYF. The CDR3 DNA reads TGTGACAGCAGTTTATTGACACTCAATCACTACGAGCAGTACTTC.

There are many counts of this clonotype. This chain connects TRBV10-3 to TRBJ2-7, with 7 nucleotides matching TRBD1. CDR3 size: 11 residues. The germline gives CDR1 ENHRY, CDR2 SYGVKD. V was pared by 10 bases and J by 2 bases, with 2 bases of the junction left unmatched. CDR3 in DNA: TGTGCCACCCAGGGGGCCTACGAGCAGTACTTC. Translating gives CATQGAYEQYF.

Only a few counts were recorded for this clonotype. A much more abundant neighbour one base away suggests this may be a read error. The CDR3 does not close with the conserved phenylalanine or tryptophan, likely indicating a read error. The rearrangement uses TRBV28 and TRBJ1-2; D is undetermined. V lost 6 bases to trimming and J lost 6 bases, with 8 bases between them. Looked up from germline, CDR1 is MDHEN and CDR2 is SYDVKM. The CDR3 totals 11 residues. The CDR3 spells CASSRYDGYTI. CDR3 DNA sequence: TGTGCCAGCAGCAGATATGATGGCTACACCATC.

The chain carries TRBV5-1 and TRBJ2-2; TRBD1 aligns across 7 bases. The CDR3 runs 15 residues. Germline CDR1 reads SGHRS; CDR2 reads YFSETQ. The trim removed 4 bases at V and 2 bases at J, leaving 5 bases unmatched. In DNA form, the CDR3 reads TGCGCCAGCAGCCTCGGACAGGTCAACACCGGGGAGCTGTTTTTT. Its translation: CASSLGQVNTGELFF.